The next 18 T cell receptor beta chains were all read from a single sample in a study of CD8 T cells in ankylosing spondylitis. For these TCRs, the target antigens are not known. TCRdb redid the calling of the 5' RACE reads with MiXCR, one entry per CDR3 protein. This sample has around 140,000 distinct CDR3 sequences, with roughly a sixth found just once. General study results and limits: Made up of eight highly homologous variants, a TCR beta motif appeared characteristic of ankylosing spondylitis blood.

Sequencing used blood, either unsorted or a sorted T cell fraction (not recorded which). These receptor sequences come from a male donor with ankylosing spondylitis.

CDR3 residues: CSVEATGSANTGELFF. CDR3 DNA sequence: TGCAGCGTTGAAGCTACAGGGAGCGCGAACACCGGGGAGCTGTTTTTT. The V and J genes are TRBV29-1 and TRBJ2-2; tentative D call: TRBD1 (6 bases). The V end was cut by 1 base, the J end by 0 bases, with 12 bases between. In germline, CDR1 is SQVTM, CDR2 ANQGSEA. The CDR3 has 16 amino acids.

This clonotype was observed a handful of times. CDR3 sequence reads: CASSLLAGDPLQAGELFF. For the CDR3, the DNA is TGTGCCAGCAGTTTACTAGCGGGAGATCCTCTACAGGCCGGGGAGCTGTTTTTT. The V call is TRBV28, the J call TRBJ2-2; the match to TRBD2 covers 10 bases. Germline CDR1 and CDR2: MDHEN and SYDVKM. The CDR3 has 18 amino acids. V trimming: 2 bases; J trimming: 6 bases; junction bases outside the gene matches: 12.

This clonotype was picked up a small number of times. The chain has TRBV7-9 and TRBJ1-6; 11 bases agree with TRBD1. Germline V gives CDR1 SEHNR, CDR2 FQNEAQ (reference sequence). Trimming removed 4 bases from V and 8 bases from J; junction bases left unmatched: 10. The CDR3 spans 17 residues. The CDR3 nucleotides are TGTGCCAGCAGCTCCGGCGGACAGGGGGCGAGGTATTCACCCCTCCACTTT. This sequence encodes CASSSGGQGARYSPLHF.

This clonotype was counted between two and nine times. The J gene is TRBJ2-2, the V gene TRBV7-9; 8 bases fit TRBD2. This CDR3 comprises 15 residues. V lost 5 bases, J lost 5 bases, and 7 bases stayed unmatched. CDR1 is SEHNR and CDR2 is FQNEAQ in the germline V gene (reference sequence). The CDR3 sequence: CASSQSGSPTGELFF. Written as DNA, the CDR3 is TGTGCCAGCAGCCAGAGCGGGAGCCCGACCGGGGAGCTGTTTTTT.

This clonotype was seen once. This chain links TRBV4-3 with TRBJ2-2, with TRBD2 matching over 8 bases. The CDR3 loop spans 17 amino acids. V lost 3 bases, J lost 6 bases, and 12 bases stayed unmatched. CDR1 is LGHNA, CDR2 YSLEER, per germline. DNA of the CDR3: TGCGCCAGCAGCCACCGACCCCCTAGCGGGTTGGCCGGGGAGCTGTTTTTT. The encoded protein is CASSHRPPSGLAGELFF.

The rearrangement links TRBV12-3 or TRBV12-4 to TRBJ2-5; D perhaps matches TRBD2 (6 bases). The CDR3 contains 14 residues. Between the trimmed V and J ends, which lost 7 bases and 0 bases, there was a span of 12 bases. CDR3 amino acids: CASIGERDQETQYF. DNA for the CDR3: TGTGCCAGCATCGGGGAGCGGGACCAAGAGACCCAGTACTTC.

The chain carries TRBV6-5 and TRBJ1-6; tentatively, D is TRBD1 (5 bases). The CDR3 runs 15 residues. Trimming took 0 bases from V and 7 from J, leaving 10 bases between them. Germline V lookup: CDR1 MNHEY, CDR2 SVGAGI. As DNA, the CDR3 is TGTGCCAGCAGTTACTCTGGGGACCTCAATTCACCCCTCCACTTT. Its protein is CASSYSGDLNSPLHF.

V is TRBV6-5 and J is TRBJ2-1; a possible D gene is TRBD2 (6 bases). The germline V gene has CDR1 MNHEY and CDR2 SVGAGI. CDR3 length: 15 residues. With 0 bases removed from V and 2 bases from J, the gap between germline ends came to 8 bases. The CDR3 loop reads CASSYSGGTYNEQFF. As DNA, the CDR3 is TGTGCCAGCAGTTACTCTGGCGGGACCTACAATGAGCAGTTCTTC.

This clonotype has a count of ten or more. The chain couples TRBV15 to TRBJ2-1; D is uncertain. V was pared by 5 bases and J by 5 bases, with 13 bases between. This CDR3 contains 14 residues. Germline V gives CDR1 LNHNV, CDR2 YYDKDF (reference sequence). CDR3 nucleotide sequence: TGTGCCACCAGCGAGATCTGGGCACACAATGAGCAGTTCTTC. Translation gives CATSEIWAHNEQFF. The full variable domain, rest sourced from reference TRBV15 and TRBJ2-1, is DAMVIQNPRYQVTQFGKPVTLSCSQTLNHNVMYWYQQKSSQAPKLLFHYYDKDFNNEADTPDNFQSRRPNTSFCFLDIRSPGLGDTAMYLCATSEIWAHNEQFFGPGTRLTVL.

The CDR3 bases are TGCAGCGTTGTTGGTCGTCAGGAAGAAATTCAGTTCTTC. This codes for CSVVGRQEEIQFF. The chain carries TRBV29-1 and TRBJ2-1; D is uncertain. The CDR3 has 13 amino acids. Germline assignment: CDR1 SQVTM and CDR2 ANQGSEA. Trimming pared 4 bases from V and 13 bases from J, leaving 20 bases between.

This clonotype was seen ten or more times. A much larger clone lies a single base off, so this may be a read error. The chain recombines TRBV12-3 or TRBV12-4 with TRBJ1-1; the D gene is possibly TRBD1 (5 bases). This CDR3 region has 13 residues. Trimming took off 4 bases at V and 1 base at J, with 7 bases between the two ends. The CDR3 sequence is CASSSGPNTEAFF. Here the CDR3 DNA reads TGTGCCAGCAGTTCGGGGCCGAACACTGAAGCTTTCTTT.

The table lists this clonotype with a count of one. The chain links TRBV9 to TRBJ2-1; 8 positions match TRBD2. In germline, CDR1 is SGDLS, CDR2 YYNGEE. V shed 3 bases, J shed 14 bases, and the junction held 10 bases outside the gene matches. CDR3 length: 13 amino acids. The CDR3 sequence: CASSDTSGRYKFF. CDR3 nucleotides: TGTGCCAGCAGCGATACTAGCGGAAGATATAAGTTCTTC.

The chain is built from TRBV12-3 or TRBV12-4 and TRBJ2-2; 9 nucleotides agree with TRBD2. V gave up 5 bases and J gave up 4 bases; unmatched junction bases: 2. This CDR3 contains 14 residues. Written as DNA, the CDR3 is TGTGCCAGCAGTCTTAGCGGGGGCACCGGGGAGCTGTTTTTT. Amino acids: CASSLSGGTGELFF.

The rearrangement joins TRBV15 to TRBJ2-3; 12 bases align to TRBD2. CDR3 size: 17 residues. Trimming took 2 bases from V and 3 from J; bases not matched to a gene: 6. Germline assignment: CDR1 LNHNV and CDR2 YYDKDF (reference sequence). The CDR3 DNA reads TGTGCCACCAGCAGATTTTCGACTAGCGGGAGTACAGATACGCAGTATTTT. Amino acid sequence: CATSRFSTSGSTDTQYF.

This clonotype was seen repeatedly, ten times or more. V and J are TRBV10-3 and TRBJ2-1, with D maybe TRBD1 (6 bases). Between the trimmed V and J ends, which lost 0 bases and 5 bases, there was a span of 8 bases. Per the germline V gene, CDR1 is ENHRY and CDR2 is SYGVKD. The CDR3 sequence is 14 residues long. CDR3 sequence reads: CAISESAGDNEQFF. CDR3 sequence (DNA): TGTGCCATCAGTGAGTCGGCAGGGGACAATGAGCAGTTCTTC.

The gene calls are TRBV9 and TRBJ2-3, with 9 positions matching TRBD2. Per the germline V gene, CDR1 is SGDLS and CDR2 is YYNGEE. The CDR3 consists of 17 residues. V was clipped by 0 bases and J by 1 base; unmatched bases: 6. The CDR3 DNA sequence: TGTGCCAGCAGCGTAGGACTAGCGGCCGCGGGCACAGATACGCAGTATTTT. Residues: CASSVGLAAAGTDTQYF.

This clonotype appeared a single time. This chain connects TRBV27 to TRBJ2-1; 8 nucleotides agree with TRBD1. V shed 2 bases and J 7 bases; nucleotides not matched to a gene: 4. Looked up from germline, CDR1 is MNHEY and CDR2 is SMNVEV (reference sequence). This CDR3 is built from 14 residues. CDR3 nucleotides: TGTGCCAGCAGTTTACGGACAGGGCGTAATGAGCAGTTCTTC. Translating gives CASSLRTGRNEQFF.

This clonotype has just a few counts. The chain links TRBV12-5 to TRBJ2-7, with D unresolved. Trimming removed 5 bases from V and 0 bases from J, with 14 bases in between. The CDR3 contains 15 residues. Germline assignment: CDR1 LGHNT and CDR2 FRNRAP. The DNA for the CDR3 is TGTGCTAGTGGTCTGACCTCCTTGAGCTCCTACGAGCAGTACTTC. Its translation: CASGLTSLSSYEQYF.